The clone carrying this T cell receptor (beta chain) was recorded many times. Its antigen is not identified. These data come from a study of T cells in Graves' hyperthyroidism and ophthalmopathy. The study's findings and limits: Most clonotypes that expanded in the thyroid above 0.001 also showed up in blood. Ophthalmopathy onset followed model prediction by a median roughly 6.5 months.

Exclusion criteria comprised uncontrolled infection, other autoimmune disease, pregnancy or lactation. The trim removed 7 bases at V and 3 bases at J, leaving 5 bases unmatched. CDR1 MNHEY and CDR2 SMNVEV come from the germline V gene (reference sequence). CDR3 length equals 14 residues. Researchers took RNA transcripts and amplified the TCR beta CDR3 regions from them. The study used the HTBI primer set for a first-round RT-PCR of the TCR CDR3. TCRdb analysed the multiplex PCR reads with MiXCR anew, one entry per CDR3 protein. The sample includes fewer than 650,000 distinct CDR3 sequences, 14% of them seen just once.

This TCR derives from a woman younger than 45 with Graves' hyperthyroidism that later progressed to Graves' ophthalmopathy. The gene calls are TRBV27 and TRBJ2-1; TRBD1 matches 8 bases. Material: blood. CDR3 nucleotide sequence: TGTGCCAGCATGAGGACAGGGAGCTACAATGAGCAGTTCTTC. Translation gives CASMRTGSYNEQFF.